This T cell receptor (beta chain) is from a study of technical replicates of blood from several donors listed by TCRdb under 2017. Reading the germline V gene gives CDR1 KGHSH and CDR2 LQKENI. Counted from cysteine to phenylalanine, this CDR3 has 16 amino acids. Of all the DNA, just the CDR3 is kept, 48 bases in frame from base 1. Germline trimming amounts to 4 bases on V and 4 bases on J, with 9 as the count of junction bases outside the gene matches. Receptors were amplified or captured by the immunoSEQ multiplex PCR assay. The clones in this table, taken by TCRdb from immuneACCESS, are in-frame only. Not every clone is retained; where verified, under half of the shortfall comes from an unresolved V gene, and the cause of the rest is unknown. The sample records 15,000 or so clones, approximately 89% of which are singletons. Of the sample, 9.5% to 11% is held by the ten largest clones. On this clone itself: The target of this receptor is not known. No base quality information exists; no much larger clone differs at one position.

The origin of this receptor is a human donor in good health. Material for sequencing was PBMCs. This receptor chain uses TRBV18 and TRBJ1-1; TRBD1 matches 10 bases in the middle. The CDR3 region has the sequence CASSLGQGVMGTEAFF. The sequence in DNA is TGTGCCAGCTCACTAGGACAGGGGGTTATGGGCACTGAAGCTTTCTTT.